The text below deals with one TCR beta chain. Its specificity is not known. The data originate from a study of cytomegalovirus exposure and HLA in healthy donors. Overall study: About 80 million unique TCRs from HLA-typed donors were held in an early data release. Study-level results: Many donors shared some public TCRs, even though most TCR sequences were rare. The authors later linked a missense DCLRE1C variant to TCR beta V- and J-gene trimming.

The primer mix had 60 Vbeta and 13 Jbeta primers. Data came from immunoSEQ multiplex PCR; TCRdb stores just in-frame clones and leaves some out. Among 150,000 to 200,000 clones listed, roughly 76% were seen once. Germline V lookup: CDR1 SGHTA, CDR2 FQGNSA. This CDR3 has 15 residues. The V end was cut by 5 bases, the J end by 4 bases, with 17 bases between. Every donor was a healthy person donating bone marrow. This chain uses TRBV7-2 with TRBJ1-2; perhaps TRBD1 as D (6 bases). The sample was PBMCs. The receptor was derived from a woman between 18 and 30 years old in good health and CMV-seropositive. CDR3 region: CASSLTGIAGYGYTF. Here the CDR3 DNA reads TGTGCCAGCAGCCTAACAGGGATCGCGGGCTATGGCTACACCTTC. The variable domain in full, completed from reference TRBV7-2 and TRBJ1-2, reads GAGVSQSPSNKVTEKGKDVELRCDPISGHTALYWYRQSLGQGLEFLIYFQGNSAPDKSGLPSDRFSAERTGGSVSTLTIQRTQQEDSAVYLCASSLTGIAGYGYTFGSGTRLTVV.